Listed below are T cell receptor beta chains from one sample, sequenced in a study of OX40 agonist ivuxolimab in advanced cancers. Sequencing used immunoSEQ multiplex PCR; TCRdb keeps in-frame clones, though not all of them. The sample includes some 40,000 clones, approximately 85% of them seen just once. The sample was CD4+ or CD8+ T cells sorted from blood, taken in a trial of the OX40 agonist ivuxolimab. The source of these receptors is an adult with an advanced solid tumor such as melanoma, head and neck, liver or kidney cancer. Both conserved end residues are part of each CDR3. The order of the fields is V gene, D gene, J gene, clone size, CDR3 protein, CDR3 DNA. The D gene is left open where the match is weak. Only some rows state a clone size, as once, few, many or a class for expanded clones.

TRBV6-5,TRBD2,TRBJ2-7,.,CASSLGGGYEQYF,TGTGCCAGCAGCCTGGGGGGGGGATACGAGCAGTACTTC
TRBV19,.,TRBJ2-3,.,CASSIVGAGGTDTQYF,TGTGCCAGTAGTATAGTTGGGGCAGGGGGCACAGATACGCAGTATTTT
TRBV13,.,TRBJ2-2,few,CASSFGSVTRAGELFF,TGTGCCAGCAGCTTCGGAAGCGTAACTCGGGCCGGGGAGCTGTTTTTT
TRBV7-7,.,TRBJ2-1,.,CASSLGHSGGNEQFF,TGTGCTAGCAGCTTGGGACATTCGGGGGGCAATGAGCAGTTCTTC
TRBV9,.,TRBJ2-1,.,CASSVSTDRYNEQFF,TGTGCCAGCAGCGTCTCAACTGATCGCTACAATGAGCAGTTCTTC
TRBV6-4,TRBD2,TRBJ2-1,.,CASSLTSGSGDEQFF,TGTGCCAGCAGTCTGACTAGCGGGAGCGGGGATGAGCAGTTCTTC
TRBV6-5,TRBD2,TRBJ2-1,.,CASSYQAGGNEQFF,TGTGCCAGCAGTTACCAAGCGGGAGGGAATGAGCAGTTCTTC
TRBV25-1,.,TRBJ1-2,once,CASSGMGGLDYGYTF,TGTGCCAGCAGTGGGATGGGAGGGTTGGACTATGGCTACACCTTC
TRBV6-5,TRBD1,TRBJ1-1,.,CASRQGGNTEAFF,TGTGCCAGCAGACAGGGGGGGAACACTGAAGCTTTCTTT
TRBV12-5,TRBD1,TRBJ1-1,once,CASGLAGTGGRMNTEAFF,TGTGCTAGTGGTTTGGCCGGGACAGGGGGTCGAATGAACACTGAAGCTTTCTTT
TRBV6-1,.,TRBJ1-5,once,CASSEFRRPPQHF,TGTGCCAGCAGTGAATTTCGAAGACCGCCCCAGCATTTT
TRBV9,.,TRBJ1-1,once,CASSPEGQNTEAFF,TGTGCCAGCAGCCCAGAGGGGCAGAACACTGAAGCTTTCTTT
TRBV19,.,TRBJ2-3,.,CASSDGGWTDTQYF,TGTGCCAGTAGTGATGGTGGGTGGACAGATACGCAGTATTTT
TRBV19,.,TRBJ2-7,once,CASSIGGEQYF,TGTGCCAGTAGTATAGGGGGGGAGCAGTACTTC
TRBV10-3,.,TRBJ1-1,.,CASMPGRNTEAFF,TGTGCCTCGATGCCAGGGAGGAACACTGAAGCTTTCTTT
TRBV9,TRBD2,TRBJ2-1,.,CASSSRLAGAYNEQFF,TGTGCCAGCAGCTCCCGACTAGCGGGGGCCTACAATGAGCAGTTCTTC
TRBV10-3,TRBD1,TRBJ2-1,.,CAIRQQGAEEQFF,TGTGCCATCAGACAACAGGGGGCAGAGGAGCAGTTCTTC
TRBV5-6,.,TRBJ2-2,.,CASSSGSTGELFF,TGTGCCAGCAGCTCGGGGAGCACCGGGGAGCTGTTTTTT
TRBV9,.,TRBJ2-7,.,CASSASGREPYEQYF,TGTGCCAGCAGCGCCTCGGGCAGGGAGCCCTACGAGCAGTACTTC
TRBV5-6,.,TRBJ1-4,.,CASSLDIMSSNEKLFF,TGTGCCAGCAGCTTGGACATTATGTCGTCTAATGAAAAACTGTTTTTT
TRBV1,.,TRBJ2-2,.,CTSSQGGKGRNPSLNTGELFF,TGCACCAGCAGCCAAGGAGGGAAAGGACGGAACCCTTCTCTGAACACCGGGGAGCTGTTTTTT
TRBV7-7,.,TRBJ2-1,.,CASSLTGAVYNEQFF,TGTGCTAGCAGCTTAACGGGGGCGGTCTACAATGAGCAGTTCTTC
TRBV28,.,TRBJ1-2,.,CASSQNGYTF,TGTGCCAGCAGCCAAAATGGCTACACCTTC
TRBV27,.,TRBJ2-1,.,CASSTHRDKGEQFF,TGTGCCAGCAGTACACACAGGGACAAAGGTGAGCAGTTCTTC
TRBV13,TRBD2,TRBJ2-7,.,CASSPAGGGSYEQYF,TGTGCCAGCAGCCCGGCGGGGGGGGGATCCTACGAGCAGTACTTC